These T cell receptor beta chains were read from a single sample in a study of regulatory T cells in long-lasting Graves disease. TCRdb reprocessed the multiplex PCR reads with MiXCR, giving one entry per CDR3 protein. The sample lists about 220,000 distinct CDR3 sequences, around 20% occurring once. This sample also belongs to another study, concerning T cells in Graves' hyperthyroidism and ophthalmopathy.

Sequencing used peripheral blood mononuclear cells (PBMCs), obtained at new diagnosis, from a patient treated with antithyroid drugs. These receptors originate from a woman aged 25 to 39 with Graves disease. CDR3s include the opening cysteine and the closing phenylalanine or tryptophan. Fields, in order: V gene, D gene, clone size, J gene, CDR3 protein, CDR3 DNA. D genes are given only for firm matches. A clone size is listed for some rows: how often the clone was seen (once, few, many), or a class if it is expanded.

TRBV7-9	NA	NA	TRBJ2-3	CASSDRLGALTDTQYF	TGTGCCAGCAGCGACCGCTTAGGGGCCCTCACAGATACGCAGTATTTT
TRBV6-1	NA	many	TRBJ1-1	CASSPLGQNTEAFF	TGTGCCAGCAGTCCTCTTGGCCAGAACACTGAAGCTTTCTTT
TRBV5-4	TRBD1	many	TRBJ1-1	CASSSGQPEAFF	TGTGCCAGCAGCTCGGGACAGCCTGAAGCTTTCTTT
TRBV29-1	NA	many	TRBJ2-3	CSVDRAQDTQYF	TGCAGCGTTGACAGGGCTCAAGATACGCAGTATTTT
TRBV11-3	TRBD2	few	TRBJ2-7	CASSFGRSSGRVDEQYF	TGTGCCAGCAGCTTCGGCAGAAGTAGCGGGAGAGTTGACGAGCAGTACTTC
TRBV27	NA	many	TRBJ1-2	CASSEGGGPSEGYTF	TGCGCCAGCAGTGAAGGTGGGGGGCCGAGTGAGGGCTACACCTTC
TRBV13	NA	many	TRBJ1-1	CASSSYMNTEAFF	TGTGCCAGCAGCTCATACATGAACACTGAAGCTTTCTTT
TRBV7-9	NA	NA	TRBJ2-2	CASSQHGGGQSGELFF	TGTGCCAGCAGCCAGCACGGCGGCGGGCAGTCCGGGGAGCTGTTTTTT
TRBV2	TRBD1	many	TRBJ2-5	CASLGQEETQYF	TGTGCCAGCTTGGGACAGGAAGAGACCCAGTACTTC
TRBV30	NA	many	TRBJ1-1	CAWSVRGPKSTEAFF	TGTGCCTGGAGTGTACGGGGGCCCAAGAGTACTGAAGCTTTCTTT
TRBV18	NA	NA	TRBJ2-1	CASSPYENEQFF	TGTGCCAGCTCACCCTATGAGAATGAGCAGTTCTTC
TRBV4-1	NA	many	TRBJ2-5	CASSQDAGTKQETQYF	TGCGCCAGCAGCCAAGACGCCGGGACGAAACAAGAGACCCAGTACTTC
TRBV20-1	NA	many	TRBJ1-3	CSAPPVGDSGNTIYF	TGCAGTGCTCCCCCAGTGGGCGACTCTGGAAACACCATATATTTT
TRBV2	TRBD1	many	TRBJ2-1	CASSEEDRAEEQFF	TGTGCCAGCAGTGAAGAGGACAGGGCAGAGGAGCAGTTCTTC
TRBV12-3/TRBV12-4	TRBD2	many	TRBJ2-1	CASLLAGGLNEQFF	TGTGCCAGTTTACTAGCGGGAGGACTAAATGAGCAGTTCTTC
TRBV20-1	NA	many	TRBJ1-2	CSAAQGLLINF	TGCAGTGCGGCGCAGGGCCTACTGATTAACTTC
TRBV12-3/TRBV12-4	NA	NA	TRBJ1-4	CASRHGGEKLFF	TGTGCCAGCCGCCACGGGGGGGAAAAACTGTTTTTT
TRBV2	NA	many	TRBJ1-2	CASSRGENYGYTF	TGTGCCAGCAGTCGTGGGGAGAACTATGGCTACACCTTC
TRBV25-1	NA	few	TRBJ2-5	CASEDTGGMETQYF	TGTGCCTCTGAGGACACCGGGGGAATGGAGACCCAGTACTTC
TRBV20-1	NA	many	TRBJ2-6	CSASSVLSGANVLTF	TGCAGTGCTAGCTCCGTGCTCTCTGGGGCCAACGTCCTGACTTTC
TRBV20-1	TRBD2	many	TRBJ2-3	CSARGTGLAVLDTQYF	TGCAGTGCTAGGGGAACGGGACTAGCGGTTCTGGATACGCAGTATTTT
TRBV6-5	NA	many	TRBJ1-5	CASSYSKGISYSNQPQHF	TGTGCCAGCAGTTACTCAAAGGGGATATCTTATAGCAATCAGCCCCAGCATTTT
TRBV11-3	TRBD1	many	TRBJ1-1	CASSPGQGGRQIEAFF	TGTGCCAGCAGTCCCGGACAGGGTGGCCGGCAGATTGAAGCTTTCTTT
TRBV6-1	NA	NA	TRBJ2-6	CASTIFRGSGANVLTF	TGTGCCAGCACTATTTTCAGGGGCTCTGGGGCCAACGTCCTGACTTTC
TRBV2	NA	many	TRBJ1-1	CASTIGVANTEAFF	TGTGCCAGTACTATAGGGGTGGCAAACACTGAAGCTTTCTTT
TRBV14	TRBD2	many	TRBJ2-1	CASSQTASGIGGNEQFF	TGTGCCAGCAGCCAAACGGCTAGCGGGATAGGTGGGAATGAGCAGTTCTTC
TRBV4-2	NA	many	TRBJ2-6	CASSQYQGQGANVLTF	TGTGCCAGCAGCCAGTACCAGGGGCAAGGGGCCAACGTCCTGACTTTC
TRBV15	TRBD2	many	TRBJ2-7	CAKGREELYEQYF	TGTGCCAAGGGACGGGAGGAACTCTACGAGCAGTACTTC
TRBV30	NA	many	TRBJ1-1	CAWRGGTLNTEAFF	TGTGCCTGGAGGGGGGGAACGTTGAACACTGAAGCTTTCTTT
TRBV9	NA	few	TRBJ2-4	CASSAQDLAKNIQYF	TGTGCCAGCAGCGCTCAAGACCTAGCCAAAAACATTCAGTACTTC
TRBV5-8	NA	few	TRBJ2-7	CASSLGGFSYEQYF	TGTGCCAGCAGTCTCGGGGGTTTCTCCTACGAGCAGTACTTC
TRBV18	NA	many	TRBJ1-1	CASSPPRQMNTEAFF	TGTGCCAGCTCACCACCTAGGCAGATGAACACTGAAGCTTTCTTT
TRBV4-2	NA	many	TRBJ2-1	CASSSGTGVYNEQFF	TGTGCCAGCAGCTCCGGGACTGGCGTCTACAATGAGCAGTTCTTC
TRBV6-1	TRBD2	few	TRBJ2-1	CASRTTSGGAYNEQFF	TGTGCCAGCAGGACGACTAGCGGGGGGGCCTACAATGAGCAGTTCTTC
TRBV30	TRBD1	once	TRBJ1-6	CAWRTGTGNSPLHF	TGTGCCTGGAGAACCGGGACAGGGAATTCACCCCTCCACTTT
TRBV19	NA	many	TRBJ1-5	CASSILAGGNQPQHF	TGTGCCAGTAGTATTTTGGCGGGGGGCAATCAGCCCCAGCATTTT
TRBV9	NA	NA	TRBJ2-7	CASSVEAGTYEQYF	TGTGCCAGCAGCGTAGAGGCGGGGACCTACGAGCAGTACTTC
TRBV5-5	NA	NA	TRBJ2-3	CAGSFRGSTDTQYF	TGTGCCGGCAGCTTCCGAGGGAGCACAGATACGCAGTATTTT
TRBV5-4	TRBD1	NA	TRBJ2-7	CASSLGGQVGSYEQYF	TGTGCCAGCAGCTTGGGTGGACAGGTCGGATCCTACGAGCAGTACTTC
TRBV2	TRBD1	many	TRBJ1-2	CASSEALQGGGYTF	TGTGCCAGCAGTGAAGCGCTTCAAGGGGGCGGCTACACCTTC
TRBV19	NA	NA	TRBJ1-2	CASITAQGSGYTF	TGTGCCAGTATCACGGCACAGGGCAGTGGCTACACCTTC
TRBV30	TRBD1	few	TRBJ2-3	CAWSPGPSGQGTDTQYF	TGTGCCTGGAGTCCAGGCCCGTCGGGACAGGGCACAGATACGCAGTATTTT
TRBV30	TRBD1	many	TRBJ1-1	CAWELQGAGRTEAFF	TGTGCCTGGGAACTACAGGGGGCAGGAAGGACTGAAGCTTTCTTT
TRBV27	TRBD1	many	TRBJ1-2	CASSLFRGIGYGYTF	TGTGCCAGCAGTTTATTCAGGGGGATCGGCTATGGCTACACCTTC
TRBV29-1	TRBD2	many	TRBJ2-7	CSVEDLTGLAVSYEQYF	TGCAGCGTTGAAGACCTAACCGGGCTAGCGGTCTCCTACGAGCAGTACTTC
TRBV24-1	TRBD1	many	TRBJ2-1	CATSDPGQGTLGEQFF	TGTGCCACCAGTGATCCGGGACAGGGGACCTTAGGGGAGCAGTTCTTC
TRBV3-1	NA	NA	TRBJ1-2	CASSRARGRDYGYTF	TGTGCCAGCAGCCGAGCCAGGGGTAGGGACTATGGCTACACCTTC
TRBV28	TRBD1	many	TRBJ2-7	CASSFIGTGGHEQYF	TGTGCCAGCAGTTTCATTGGGACAGGGGGCCACGAGCAGTACTTC
TRBV3-1	NA	many	TRBJ2-1	CASSQEPRQSYNEQFF	TGTGCCAGCAGCCAAGAACCGAGACAGTCCTACAATGAGCAGTTCTTC
TRBV5-5	TRBD2	many	TRBJ2-7	CASLRLAGNYEQYF	TGTGCCAGCCTCCGACTAGCGGGGAATTACGAGCAGTACTTC
TRBV6-1	NA	NA	TRBJ2-3	CASIQRLGDSTDTQYF	TGTGCCAGCATTCAACGTTTAGGGGATTCCACAGATACGCAGTATTTT
TRBV6-2/TRBV6-3	NA	many	TRBJ2-7	CASGYPVYEQYF	TGTGCCAGCGGGTACCCGGTCTACGAGCAGTACTTC
TRBV18	TRBD1	many	TRBJ1-2	CASSPDRGHYGYTF	TGTGCCAGCTCTCCGGACAGGGGGCATTACGGCTACACCTTC
TRBV5-1	NA	few	TRBJ2-5	CASSFSLGSQETQYF	TGCGCCAGCAGCTTTTCCTTAGGCAGTCAAGAGACCCAGTACTTC